The rows below give T cell receptor beta chains drawn from one sample of a study of T-cell reconstitution after alpha-beta-depleted transplantation in children. TCRdb used MiXCR to reprocess the PCR reads, holding one entry per CDR3 protein. Counted here are around 960,000 distinct CDR3 sequences, 25% to 35% occurring once; the ten biggest clones make up about 28%. Sample: PBMCs, mostly from graft donor cells, taken 360 days after TCRalphabeta/CD19-depleted stem cell transplant. The receptor source for this set is a boy younger than two who had a stem cell transplant for SCID, so the T cells may come from the graft donor. Both conserved end residues are part of each CDR3. Fields, in order: clone size, J gene, V gene, D gene, CDR3 protein, CDR3 DNA. The D gene is left open where the match is weak. Clone size is not always given. Where it is, it says once, few, many or a class for expanded clones.

>few|TRBJ2-5|TRBV5-1|TRBD2
CASSLETSGETQYF
TGCGCCAGCAGCTTGGAGACTAGCGGAGAGACCCAGTACTTC
>few|TRBJ1-5|TRBV3-1|.
CASSQGQNQPQHF
TGTGCCAGCAGCCAAGGACAGAATCAGCCCCAGCATTTT
>few|TRBJ1-1|TRBV20-1|.
CSASRGTLQTEAFF
TGCAGTGCTAGTCGTGGGACTCTGCAAACTGAAGCTTTCTTT
>few|TRBJ1-6|TRBV4-2|.
CASSHGPTNSPLHF
TGTGCCAGCAGCCATGGACCGACGAATTCACCCCTCCACTTT
>.|TRBJ2-2|TRBV12-3/TRBV12-4|TRBD2
CASGTFPLAGMNTGELFF
TGTGCCAGCGGAACCTTCCCACTAGCGGGAATGAACACCGGGGAGCTGTTTTTT
>.|TRBJ2-2|TRBV13|.
CASSRKGDGGSRLFF
TGTGCCAGCAGCCGAAAAGGGGACGGAGGATCTCGGCTGTTTTTT
>few|TRBJ2-5|TRBV4-2|.
CASSQAGSLQETQYF
TGTGCCAGCAGCCAAGCAGGATCCCTGCAAGAGACCCAGTACTTC
>.|TRBJ2-6|TRBV7-3|TRBD1
CASSLRDRDVAHPGANVLTF
TGTGCCAGCAGCTTAAGGGACAGGGACGTCGCGCACCCGGGGGCCAACGTCCTGACTTTC
>.|TRBJ2-1|TRBV7-6|TRBD2
CASSLEWGSGGADNEQFF
TGTGCCAGCAGCTTAGAGTGGGGTAGCGGGGGGGCCGACAATGAGCAGTTCTTC
>.|TRBJ2-5|TRBV7-9|TRBD1
CASDRAETQYF
TGTGCCAGCGACAGGGCTGAGACCCAGTACTTC
>.|TRBJ2-1|TRBV20-1|.
CSARSPGTSDYNEQFF
TGCAGTGCTAGAAGTCCCGGTACTAGTGACTACAATGAGCAGTTCTTC
>few|TRBJ2-2|TRBV18|.
CASSPRQTTGELFF
TGTGCCAGCTCACCGAGACAGACAACCGGGGAGCTGTTTTTT
>.|TRBJ2-5|TRBV20-1|TRBD1
CSARQGSGTQYF
TGCAGTGCTCGACAGGGCAGCGGGACCCAGTACTTC
>few|TRBJ2-5|TRBV4-3|.
CASSRALQGTGETQYF
TGCGCCAGCAGCCGGGCCCTGCAGGGTACGGGCGAGACCCAGTACTTC
>few|TRBJ2-1|TRBV7-6|.
CASSGGLAGSYNEQFF
TGTGCCAGCAGTGGTGGGCTGGCGGGGTCCTACAATGAGCAGTTCTTC
>.|TRBJ2-7|TRBV29-1|.
CSAARDGSYEQYF
TGCAGCGCTGCCCGGGACGGGTCCTACGAGCAGTACTTC
>few|TRBJ2-7|TRBV28|TRBD2
CASSLYSGGPYEQYF
TGTGCCAGCAGTTTATATAGCGGGGGCCCCTACGAGCAGTACTTC
>few|TRBJ1-1|TRBV20-1|.
CSPFGSTGTEAFF
TGCAGTCCGTTCGGTTCTACCGGTACCGAAGCTTTCTTT
>.|TRBJ1-5|TRBV27|.
CASSPMRGYSNQPQHF
TGTGCCAGCAGTCCCATGCGGGGGTATAGCAATCAGCCCCAGCATTTT
>few|TRBJ2-3|TRBV5-1|.
CASSLIEADTQYF
TGCGCCAGCAGCTTAATCGAGGCAGATACGCAGTATTTT
>once|TRBJ2-3|TRBV20-1|TRBD1
CSAGDRGKTDTQYF
TGCAGTGCCGGGGACAGGGGTAAAACAGATACGCAGTATTTT
>.|TRBJ2-1|TRBV27|TRBD1
CASNSQGLYNEQFF
TGTGCCAGCAATTCACAGGGGCTTTACAATGAGCAGTTCTTC
>.|TRBJ1-1|TRBV11-2|.
CASSSGLTTEAFF
TGTGCCAGCAGCTCGGGACTGACCACTGAAGCTTTCTTT
>many|TRBJ2-3|TRBV9|.
CASSVRSGLIPTGSTDTQYF
TGTGCCAGCAGCGTCCGGAGCGGGTTGATACCTACGGGGAGCACAGATACGCAGTATTTT
>few|TRBJ1-6|TRBV4-3|TRBD1
CASSQDVRTGRNSPLHF
TGCGCCAGCAGCCAAGATGTGAGGACAGGGCGTAATTCACCCCTCCACTTT
>few|TRBJ1-6|TRBV5-1|.
CASSFGDSYNSPLHF
TGCGCCAGCAGCTTCGGCGATTCCTATAATTCACCCCTCCACTTT
>few|TRBJ2-3|TRBV10-3|TRBD2
CAISDSSGGDTQYF
TGTGCCATCAGTGACTCGAGCGGGGGTGATACGCAGTATTTT
>.|TRBJ2-1|TRBV24-1|TRBD2
CATSERTSGVYNEQFF
TGTGCCACCAGTGAACGGACTAGCGGGGTCTACAATGAGCAGTTCTTC